Described below is a single T cell receptor beta chain sequence and its context. Its target is not known. Trimming took off 7 bases at V and 4 bases at J, with 13 bases between the two ends. Looked up from germline, CDR1 is ENHRY and CDR2 is SYGVKD. This CDR3 has 13 residues. From RNA, the CDR3 regions of TCR beta chains were amplified and sequenced. Second-round multiplex PCR came after a first-round RT-PCR that employed HTBI primers. TCRdb reprocessed the multiplex PCR reads via MiXCR and lists one record per CDR3 protein. The repertoire consists of 1 million to 1.3 million distinct CDR3 sequences, with less than 45% occurring once and the leading ten covering around 10%. The sample belongs to a study of Graves' ophthalmopathy and Graves' hyperthyroidism. The hyperthyroidism patients, aged 18 to 65, had been newly diagnosed, with under 2 months' duration. In this cohort, patients with other autoimmune diseases, uncontrolled infections, pregnancy or lactation were excluded.

The study, taken as a whole, reports: Cross-validated, the 13-signature model showed 87.88%/81.08% sensitivity/specificity, and 80%/75% in the test set. Blood contained most expanded thyroid clonotypes exceeding 0.001 frequency.

The sequencing input was peripheral blood or thyroid tissue (not recorded which). The receptor comes from an adult man with Graves' hyperthyroidism. The chain is built from TRBV10-3 and TRBJ1-1, with D possibly TRBD1 on 5 matching bases. The CDR3 protein is CAITSRGVTEAFF. DNA for the CDR3: TGTGCCATCACAAGCCGGGGGGTCACTGAAGCTTTCTTT.